What follows are 27 T cell receptor beta chains derived from one specimen sequenced in a study of human T cells and chemical hapten exposure (dated by TCRdb to about 2021). The time point label for this specimen denotes: patch test 2, 6 weeks after DPC sensitization. What this sample's treatment or condition label stands for: therapeutic diphenylcyclopropenone sensitization with weekly scalp DPC. The library was generated by RACE. The run used a NextSeq 500. The raw public data were reprocessed by TCRdb itself: fastp quality trimming at Q25, MiXCR clonotype calling, in-frame beta chains only. For every CDR3 protein sequence, its rows merge into one entry that carries the most common genes and DNA. Here the sample has 110,000 to 150,000 distinct CDR3 sequences; around 11% occur a single time. 1.3% to 1.5% of the sample is in the top ten clones. This specimen was whole blood, taken in connection with sensitization to the hapten diphenylcyclopropenone (DPC). The receptors derive from a woman between 45 and 60 years old with alopecia areata. Some clones in this sample may be carry-over from other donors' samples.

In its sample, this clonotype was seen a few times. CDR3 in DNA: TGTGCCAGTAGTGAAGGGGCTGGCTACAATGAGCAGTTCTTC. Amino acid sequence: CASSEGAGYNEQFF. The chain is built from TRBV19 and TRBJ2-1; D is perhaps TRBD1 (5 bases). CDR1 LNHDA and CDR2 SQIVND come from the germline V gene (reference sequence). V lost 5 bases to trimming and J lost 3 bases, with 11 bases between them. The CDR3 totals 14 residues.

A few counts support this clonotype. The chain has TRBV6-1 and TRBJ2-1; D remains unclear. Trimming took off 4 bases at V and 0 bases at J, with 10 bases between the two ends. Germline V gene data show CDR1 as MNHNS and CDR2 as SASEGT. This CDR3 contains 15 residues. CDR3 region: CASSGFDGSYNEQFF. The CDR3 region has the DNA TGTGCCAGCAGTGGCTTTGACGGCTCCTACAATGAGCAGTTCTTC.

The table lists this clonotype with a few counts. The chain combines TRBV20-1 with TRBJ2-1; D is possibly TRBD2 (6 bases). This CDR3 comprises 16 residues. V gave up 0 bases and J gave up 6 bases, with 18 bases separating them. Germline loops: CDR1 DFQATT, CDR2 SNEGSKA (reference sequence). CDR3 residues: CSARDSPGTPFNEQFF. CDR3 nucleotides: TGCAGTGCTAGAGATTCCCCCGGGACTCCCTTCAATGAGCAGTTCTTC.

This clonotype appeared a few times. Sequence at one end of the junction differs from germline and may be a read error. V gene TRBV30 combines with J gene TRBJ1-5; D is uncertain. CDR1 GTSNPN and CDR2 SVGIG come from the germline V gene (reference sequence). The CDR3 runs to 13 residues. The CDR3: CAFKRASSQPQHF. CDR3 nucleotide sequence: TGTGCCTTCAAAAGGGCGAGCAGTCAGCCCCAGCATTTT.

The chain couples TRBV7-2 to TRBJ2-6; a possible D gene is TRBD1 (6 bases). The germline CDR1 and CDR2 sequences are SGHTA and FQGNSA. The CDR3 has 15 amino acids. V gave up 6 bases and J gave up 0 bases, with 9 bases separating them. In DNA, the CDR3 is TGTGCCAGCAGTAAAGGGGGCTCTGGGGCCAACGTCCTGACTTTC. It yields the protein CASSKGGSGANVLTF.

Points on this clonotype: The conserved closing phenylalanine or tryptophan is absent in this CDR3, likely reflecting a read error. CDR3 region: CASSREGETQYS. The CDR3 nucleotides read TGCGCCAGCAGCCGTGAAGGGGAGACCCAGTACTCC. The chain is built from TRBV5-1 and TRBJ2-5; D is ambiguous. The V end was cut by 4 bases, the J end by 5 bases, with 9 bases between. CDR1 SGHRS and CDR2 YFSETQ come from the germline V gene. This CDR3 spans 12 amino acids.

The chain combines TRBV11-2 with TRBJ2-2, with D perhaps TRBD1 (6 bases). CDR3 length: 14 amino acids. With 8 bases removed from V and 7 bases from J, the gap between germline ends came to 17 bases. The germline V gene encodes CDR1 SGHAT and CDR2 FQNNGV. CDR3 sequence reads: CASVGQRGIGELFF. The CDR3 DNA reads as TGTGCCAGCGTCGGACAGAGGGGAATCGGGGAGCTGTTTTTT.

This clonotype was seen many times. The V and J genes are TRBV12-3 or TRBV12-4 and TRBJ1-5, with a possible D match to TRBD1 (5 bases). CDR3 size: 16 residues. With 3 bases removed from V and 6 bases from J, the gap between germline ends came to 18 bases. DNA for the CDR3: TGTGCCAGCAGTTTGGGGTGGAAGGGACGCGGTCAGCCCCAGCATTTT. Translating it yields CASSLGWKGRGQPQHF.

The chain employs TRBV20-1 and TRBJ2-3, with TRBD2 matching over 10 bases. V was clipped by 3 bases and J by 4 bases; unmatched bases: 10. The germline V gene has CDR1 DFQATT and CDR2 SNEGSKA (reference sequence). The CDR3 totals 16 residues. CDR3 nucleotides: TGCAGTGCTAGTGAGGGCCTAGCGGGAGTCGCAGATACGCAGTATTTT. Its translation is CSASEGLAGVADTQYF.

At least ten counts were recorded for this clonotype. This chain connects TRBV20-1 to TRBJ2-3; 11 bases align to TRBD2. CDR1 DFQATT and CDR2 SNEGSKA come from the germline V gene (reference sequence). The CDR3 has 12 residues. The J segment lost 8 bases and the V segment lost 5 bases, leaving 3 bases of the junction unmatched. In DNA form, the CDR3 reads TGCAGTGCTTTAGCGGGAGGGGCTACGCAGTATTTT. Translation gives CSALAGGATQYF.

The J gene is TRBJ2-7, the V gene TRBV14, with no clear D. V shed 0 bases and J shed 7 bases, with 19 bases lying between them. Germline CDR1 is SGHDN and CDR2 is FVKESK. The CDR3 has 16 amino acids. CDR3 amino acids: CASSQDWWGSLREQYF. The CDR3 region has the DNA TGTGCCAGCAGCCAAGATTGGTGGGGAAGTCTACGGGAGCAGTACTTC.

This clonotype has a count of ten or more. The chain recombines TRBV24-1 with TRBJ2-4, with TRBD1 matching over 8 bases. The CDR3 loop spans 14 amino acids. After removal of 11 bases from V and 4 bases from J, the junction contained 9 bases not matched to a gene. The V gene's germline CDR1 is KGHDR and CDR2 SFDVKD. DNA for the CDR3: TGTGCCATCCTTCCCGGGACAGGTAAAAACATTCAGTACTTC. It codes for CAILPGTGKNIQYF.

This clonotype was picked up many times. The V gene is TRBV30, the J gene TRBJ1-2; TRBD1 matches 11 bases. This CDR3 spans 14 amino acids. The trim removed 5 bases at V and 7 bases at J, leaving 9 bases unmatched. The germline V gene encodes CDR1 GTSNPN and CDR2 SVGIG (reference sequence). CDR3 sequence: CAWLGQGASLGYTF. In DNA, the CDR3 is TGTGCCTGGCTTGGACAGGGGGCAAGCCTTGGCTACACCTTC.

The V and J genes are TRBV4-2 and TRBJ2-2; D may be TRBD1 (5 bases). V gave up 1 base and J gave up 1 base, with 7 bases separating them. CDR3 length: 15 residues. In germline, CDR1 is LGHNA, CDR2 YNFKEQ. CDR3 in amino acids: CASSQADRNTGELFF. The CDR3 nucleotides read TGTGCCAGCAGCCAAGCCGACAGGAACACCGGGGAGCTGTTTTTT.

This clonotype was detected a few times. V usage is TRBV7-2 and J usage is TRBJ2-3, with 12 nucleotides matching TRBD2. J gave up 4 bases and V 5 bases, and 4 bases lay outside the gene matches. The germline gives CDR1 SGHTA, CDR2 FQGNSA. The CDR3 is made up of 15 amino acids. The CDR3 sequence is CASSQTSGSSDTQYF. CDR3 in DNA: TGTGCCAGCAGCCAGACTAGCGGGAGCTCAGATACGCAGTATTTT.

Concerning this clonotype itself: This sequence may be a read error, since a much larger clone differs from it by one base. The chain combines TRBV29-1 with TRBJ2-5; D is unresolved. CDR3 length: 14 amino acids. CDR1 is SQVTM and CDR2 is ANQGSEA in the germline V gene. Trimming stripped 2 bases from V and 7 bases from J, with 17 bases between. The CDR3 nucleotides are TGCAGCGTTGAATCCGGCAGCCGCGCAGGGACCCAGTACTTC. Residues: CSVESGSRAGTQYF.

This rearrangement joins TRBV7-2 to TRBJ2-7; D may be TRBD1 (6 bases). This CDR3 contains 14 residues. V lost 0 bases to trimming and J lost 3 bases, with 9 bases between them. Per germline, CDR1 SGHTA and CDR2 FQGNSA. DNA of the CDR3: TGTGCCAGCAGCTTAGCCGGGACAATCTACGAGCAGTACTTC. Its translation is CASSLAGTIYEQYF.

The sample holds many counts of this clonotype. V usage is TRBV6-6 and J usage is TRBJ1-4, with TRBD1 identical over 7 bases. Germline CDR1 is MNHNY and CDR2 is SVGAGI (reference sequence). The length of the CDR3 is 12 residues. CDR3 sequence (DNA): TGTGCAGGGGGCGCTTCTAATGAAAAACTGTTTTTT. This translates into CAGGASNEKLFF.

This clonotype was detected many times. This rearrangement joins TRBV18 to TRBJ1-1, with D possibly TRBD1 on 5 matching bases. Looked up from germline, CDR1 is KGHSH and CDR2 is LQKENI. The V and J ends lost 3 bases and 4 bases respectively, with 9 bases between them. This CDR3 region has 13 residues. CDR3 amino acids: CASSPRDATEAFF. CDR3 DNA: TGTGCCAGCTCACCCCGGGACGCCACTGAAGCTTTCTTT. Combining the CDR3 with reference TRBV18 and TRBJ1-1 gives the whole variable domain NAGVMQNPRHLVRRRGQEARLRCSPMKGHSHVYWYRQLPEEGLKFMVYLQKENIIDESGMPKERFSAEFPKEGPSILRIQQVVRGDSAAYFCASSPRDATEAFFGQGTRLTVV.

The V and J genes are TRBV4-3 and TRBJ2-1, with 7 bases identical to TRBD2. Germline assignment: CDR1 LGHNA and CDR2 YSLEER. CDR3 length equals 17 residues. V lost 0 bases to trimming and J lost 4 bases; unmatched junction nucleotides: 9. CDR3 DNA sequence: TGCGCCAGCAGCCAAGACAGTTTGAGCGGGGCTTACAATGAGCAGTTCTTC. It is translated as CASSQDSLSGAYNEQFF.

The gene calls are TRBV20-1 and TRBJ1-6; D ambiguous. This CDR3 comprises 14 residues. The germline V and J ends were trimmed by 1 base and 5 bases, with 9 bases remaining between them. The germline V gene has CDR1 DFQATT and CDR2 SNEGSKA (reference sequence). CDR3 protein: CSARVGRNNSPLHF. Written as DNA, the CDR3 is TGCAGTGCTAGAGTCGGCAGAAATAATTCACCCCTCCACTTT.

This clonotype has just a few counts. V and J are TRBV7-8 and TRBJ2-1, with 8 nucleotides matching TRBD1. The V gene end was trimmed by 1 base and the J gene end by 7 bases; junction bases not matched to a gene: 9. The length of the CDR3 is 16 residues. In germline, CDR1 is SGHVS, CDR2 FQNEAQ. In nucleotides, the CDR3 is TGTGCCAGCAGCTTAGTCCGGACAGGGTTTCGGAATGAGCAGTTCTTC. Translated, it gives CASSLVRTGFRNEQFF.

This clonotype was observed a few times. The chain combines TRBV20-1 with TRBJ2-3; 9 bases match TRBD2. Looked up from germline, CDR1 is DFQATT and CDR2 is SNEGSKA (reference sequence). The V segment lost 0 bases and the J segment 2 bases; nucleotides outside the gene matches: 9. The CDR3 length is 17 residues. CDR3 region: CSARDWSSGSITDTQYF. The CDR3 region has the DNA TGCAGTGCTAGAGATTGGAGTAGCGGGAGTATCACAGATACGCAGTATTTT.

This clonotype was seen a few times. J is TRBJ2-7 and V is TRBV6-5, with TRBD2 matching 10 bases. Germline lookup yields CDR1 MNHEY and CDR2 SVGAGI. The ends lost 6 bases at V and 4 bases at J; junction bases unmatched: 12. This CDR3 region has 16 residues. CDR3 in DNA: TGTGCCAGCAGCACTATACAAGCGGGAGGGCCGTACGAGCAGTACTTC. Its translation is CASSTIQAGGPYEQYF.

V usage is TRBV7-9 and J usage is TRBJ2-1, with D unclear. CDR3 length: 12 residues. The germline V and J ends were trimmed by 8 bases and 8 bases, with 13 bases remaining between them. In germline, CDR1 is SEHNR, CDR2 FQNEAQ (reference sequence). CDR3 nucleotide sequence: TGTGCCAGCGTAAAGGAAGGCGATGAGCAGTTCTTC. Protein: CASVKEGDEQFF.

V and J are TRBV20-1 and TRBJ2-5, with D perhaps matching TRBD1 (5 bases). Germline V gives CDR1 DFQATT, CDR2 SNEGSKA (reference sequence). The CDR3 runs 12 residues. Trimming pared 6 bases from V and 2 bases from J, leaving 10 bases between. CDR3 in amino acids: CSANRQQETQYF. In DNA form, the CDR3 reads TGCAGTGCCAACCGACAGCAAGAGACCCAGTACTTC.

The chain couples TRBV12-3 or TRBV12-4 to TRBJ1-1; no reliable D call. CDR3 length: 15 amino acids. Between the trimmed V and J ends, which lost 0 bases and 6 bases, there was a span of 14 bases. The CDR3: CASSLAQVLHAEAFF. The CDR3 DNA sequence: TGTGCCAGCAGTTTAGCGCAAGTCTTGCACGCTGAAGCTTTCTTT.